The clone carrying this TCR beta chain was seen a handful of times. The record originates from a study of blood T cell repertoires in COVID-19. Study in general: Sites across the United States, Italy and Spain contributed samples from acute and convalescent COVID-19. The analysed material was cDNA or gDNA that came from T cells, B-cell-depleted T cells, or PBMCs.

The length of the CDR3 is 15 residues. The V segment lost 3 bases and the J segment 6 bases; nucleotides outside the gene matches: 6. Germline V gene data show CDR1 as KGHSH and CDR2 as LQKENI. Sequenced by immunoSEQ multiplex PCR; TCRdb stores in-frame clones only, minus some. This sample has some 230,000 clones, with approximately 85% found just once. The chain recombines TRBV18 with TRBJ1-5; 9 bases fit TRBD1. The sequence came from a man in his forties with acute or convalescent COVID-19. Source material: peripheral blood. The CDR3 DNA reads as TGTGCCAGCTCACCCGGGACAGGGTTAGGTCAGCCCCAGCATTTT. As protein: CASSPGTGLGQPQHF.